This T cell receptor beta chain was found in a study of Ad26.COV2.S vaccination and SARS-CoV-2 variants. The table came from immunoSEQ multiplex PCR; TCRdb's copy has only in-frame clones and leaves some out. Of 200,000 to 300,000 clones listed, around 89% were seen once; the top ten hold roughly a tenth. Specified treatment: some 19 received Ad26.COV2.S at low or high dose, single or two shots; roughly five received placebo; per-sample allocation not given. Samples were taken on day 63 after the first vaccine or placebo injection. The V end was cut by 0 bases, the J end by 4 bases, with 8 bases between. The germline gives CDR1 KGHDR, CDR2 SFDVKD. The CDR3 runs to 14 residues.

This chain uses TRBV24-1 with TRBJ1-2, with TRBD1 as a possible D gene (6 bases). Sequenced material: peripheral blood, taken in a trial of Ad26.COV2.S vaccine versus placebo. The receptor was derived from a person aged 18-65 years who received the Ad26.COV2.S COVID-19 vaccine or a placebo. The CDR3 DNA is TGTGCCACCAGTGATTTGGGGACACCCTATGGCTACACCTTC. Translating gives CATSDLGTPYGYTF.